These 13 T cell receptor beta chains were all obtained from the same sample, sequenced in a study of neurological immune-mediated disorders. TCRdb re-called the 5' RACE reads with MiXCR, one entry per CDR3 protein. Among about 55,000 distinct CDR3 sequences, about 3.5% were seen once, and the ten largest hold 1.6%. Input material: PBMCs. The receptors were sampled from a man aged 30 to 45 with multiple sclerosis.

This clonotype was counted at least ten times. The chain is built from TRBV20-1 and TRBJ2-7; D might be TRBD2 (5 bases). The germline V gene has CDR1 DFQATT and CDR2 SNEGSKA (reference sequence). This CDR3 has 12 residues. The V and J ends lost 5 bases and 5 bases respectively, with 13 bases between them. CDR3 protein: CSAAGRGNEQYF. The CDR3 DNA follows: TGCAGTGCTGCCGGACGAGGGAACGAGCAGTACTTC.

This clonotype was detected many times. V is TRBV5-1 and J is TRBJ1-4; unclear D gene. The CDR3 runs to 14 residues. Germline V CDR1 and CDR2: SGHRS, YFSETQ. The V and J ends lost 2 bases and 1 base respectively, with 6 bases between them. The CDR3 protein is CASSFGRTNEKLFF. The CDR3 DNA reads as TGCGCCAGCAGCTTCGGGAGAACTAATGAAAAACTGTTTTTT.

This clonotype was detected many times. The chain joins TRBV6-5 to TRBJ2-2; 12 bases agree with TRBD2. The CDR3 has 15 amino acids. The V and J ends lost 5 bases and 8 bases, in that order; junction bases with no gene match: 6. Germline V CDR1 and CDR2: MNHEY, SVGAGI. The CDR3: CASSRTSGTSGELFF. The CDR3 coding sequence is TGTGCCAGCAGTCGGACTAGCGGGACCTCGGGGGAGCTGTTTTTT.

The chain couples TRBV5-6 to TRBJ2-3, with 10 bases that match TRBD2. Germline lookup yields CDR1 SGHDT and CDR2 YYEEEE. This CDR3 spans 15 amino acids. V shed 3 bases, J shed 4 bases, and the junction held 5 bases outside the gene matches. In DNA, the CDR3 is TGTGCCAGCAGCTCGGGACTAGCGAAACCAGATACGCAGTATTTT. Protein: CASSSGLAKPDTQYF. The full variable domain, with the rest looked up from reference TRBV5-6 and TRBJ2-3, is DAGVTQSPTHLIKTRGQQVTLRCSPKSGHDTVSWYQQALGQGPQFIFQYYEEEERQRGNFPDRFSGHQFPNYSSELNVNALLLGDSALYLCASSSGLAKPDTQYFGPGTRLTVL.

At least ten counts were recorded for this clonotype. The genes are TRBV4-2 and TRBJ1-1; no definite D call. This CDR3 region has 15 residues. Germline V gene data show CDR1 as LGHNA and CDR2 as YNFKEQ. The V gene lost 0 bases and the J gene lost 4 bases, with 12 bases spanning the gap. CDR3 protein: CASSQDRGPGTEAFF. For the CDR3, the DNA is TGTGCCAGCAGCCAAGATCGCGGGCCCGGCACTGAAGCTTTCTTT.

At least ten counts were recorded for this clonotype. The CDR3 nucleotides read TGTGCCAGCAGTCAGGGGGCGGCGACCCGCAGCACAGATACGCAGTATTTT. The encoded protein is CASSQGAATRSTDTQYF. The chain recombines TRBV6-6 with TRBJ2-3, with 8 bases matching TRBD1. The J segment lost 0 bases and the V segment lost 5 bases, leaving 10 bases of the junction unmatched. Germline CDR1 MNHNY, CDR2 SVGAGI (reference sequence). The CDR3 sequence is 17 residues long.

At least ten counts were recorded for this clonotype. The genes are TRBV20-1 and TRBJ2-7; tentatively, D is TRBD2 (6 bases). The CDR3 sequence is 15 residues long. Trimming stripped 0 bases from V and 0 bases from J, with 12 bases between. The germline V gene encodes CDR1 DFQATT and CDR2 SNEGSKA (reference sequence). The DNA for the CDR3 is TGCAGTGCTAGAGATCCCTTGCGGGGCTCCTACGAGCAGTACTTC. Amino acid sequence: CSARDPLRGSYEQYF.

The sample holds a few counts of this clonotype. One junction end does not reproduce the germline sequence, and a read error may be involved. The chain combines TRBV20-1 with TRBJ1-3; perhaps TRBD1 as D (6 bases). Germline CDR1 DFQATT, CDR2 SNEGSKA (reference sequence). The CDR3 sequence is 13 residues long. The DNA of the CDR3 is TGCAGTGCTAGAGAGGGGGCGGGAAAAACCATATATTTT. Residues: CSAREGAGKTIYF.

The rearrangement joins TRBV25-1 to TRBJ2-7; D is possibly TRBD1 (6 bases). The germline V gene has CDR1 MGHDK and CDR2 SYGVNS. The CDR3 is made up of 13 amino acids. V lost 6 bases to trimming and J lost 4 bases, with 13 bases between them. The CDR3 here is CASRVGAQYEQYF. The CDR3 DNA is TGTGCCAGCAGGGTGGGGGCTCAGTACGAGCAGTACTTC.

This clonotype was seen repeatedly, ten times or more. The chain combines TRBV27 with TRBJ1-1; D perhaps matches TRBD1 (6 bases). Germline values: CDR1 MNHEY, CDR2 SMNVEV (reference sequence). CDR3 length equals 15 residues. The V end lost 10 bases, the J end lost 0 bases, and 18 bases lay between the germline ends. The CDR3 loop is CATAQGKYMNTEAFF. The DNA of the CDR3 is TGTGCCACCGCCCAGGGGAAGTATATGAACACTGAAGCTTTCTTT.

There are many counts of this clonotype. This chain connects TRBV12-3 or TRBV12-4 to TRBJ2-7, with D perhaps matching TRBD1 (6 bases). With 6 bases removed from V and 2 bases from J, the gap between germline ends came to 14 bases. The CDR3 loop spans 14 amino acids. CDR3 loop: CASSYGTLAYEQYF. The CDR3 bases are TGTGCCAGCAGCTACGGGACACTCGCCTACGAGCAGTACTTC.

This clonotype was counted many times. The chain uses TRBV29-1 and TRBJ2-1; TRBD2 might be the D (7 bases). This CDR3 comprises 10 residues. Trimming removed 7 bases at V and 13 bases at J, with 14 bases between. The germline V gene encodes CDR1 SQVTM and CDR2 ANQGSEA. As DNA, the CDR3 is TGCAGCGCCCTAAGGGGGGGACAGTTCTTC. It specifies CSALRGGQFF.

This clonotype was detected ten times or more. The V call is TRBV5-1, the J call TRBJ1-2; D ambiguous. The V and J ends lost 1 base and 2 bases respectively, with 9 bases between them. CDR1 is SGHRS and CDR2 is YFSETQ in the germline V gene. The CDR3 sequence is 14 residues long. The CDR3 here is CASSLTQQNYGYTF. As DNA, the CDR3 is TGCGCCAGCAGCTTGACACAACAGAACTATGGCTACACCTTC.